Shown below are 26 T cell receptor beta chains from a single sample sequenced in a study of T-cell memory formation after mild COVID-19. From the 5' RACE reads, TCRdb called clonotypes with MiXCR, one entry per CDR3 protein. The sample lists roughly 110,000 distinct CDR3 sequences, 14% seen once, with less than 40% in the top ten. Sequencing was done on a sample of PBMCs or a T cell subset sorted from them (not recorded which). These TCRs come from a man between 18 and 29 years old who had mild COVID-19 (a few samples of this study predate the infection). Cell type and time point are not known.

This clonotype was counted at least ten times. CDR3: CASSFGGAEQYV. CDR3 bases: TGTGCCAGCAGTTTTGGGGGTGCCGAGCAGTACGTC. The chain carries TRBV12-3 or TRBV12-4 and TRBJ2-7; D is perhaps TRBD1 or TRBD2 (5 bases each). The length of the CDR3 is 12 residues. V shed 3 bases and J shed 6 bases, with 9 bases lying between them.

This clonotype occurred a few times. The genes are TRBV5-6 and TRBJ2-3; no firm D call. The V end was cut by 0 bases, the J end by 2 bases, with 10 bases between. The CDR3 totals 15 residues. Germline-derived CDR1 and CDR2 are SGHDT and YYEEEE. CDR3 sequence (DNA): TGTGCCAGCAGCTTGGCCATGGGCTACACAGATACGCAGTATTTT. It is translated as CASSLAMGYTDTQYF.

A few counts support this clonotype. The chain is built from TRBV7-2 and TRBJ2-4, with 8 bases identical to TRBD1. Per germline, CDR1 SGHTA and CDR2 FQGNSA. This CDR3 has 14 amino acids. V trimming: 3 bases; J trimming: 6 bases; junction bases outside the gene matches: 4. DNA for the CDR3: TGTGCCAGCAGCTTCAGACAGGGGTCAAACATTCAGTACTTC. It codes for CASSFRQGSNIQYF.

In its sample, this clonotype was seen a few times. The gene calls are TRBV2 and TRBJ2-2; 9 nucleotides align to TRBD1. This CDR3 region has 15 residues. V shed 5 bases and J 5 bases; nucleotides not matched to a gene: 6. CDR1 and CDR2 (germline): SNHLY, FYNNEI. CDR3 residues: CASSTGQGKTGELFF. CDR3 DNA: TGTGCCAGCAGTACAGGACAGGGGAAGACCGGGGAGCTGTTTTTT.

This clonotype was picked up a small number of times. This chain uses TRBV29-1 with TRBJ1-1, with 8 bases lining up with TRBD1. V trimming: 7 bases; J trimming: 2 bases; junction bases outside the gene matches: 6. Germline loops: CDR1 SQVTM, CDR2 ANQGSEA. This CDR3 spans 13 amino acids. This CDR3 reads CSAEDRVNTEAFF. The DNA for the CDR3 is TGCAGCGCCGAGGACAGGGTCAACACTGAAGCTTTCTTT.

V usage is TRBV4-1 and J usage is TRBJ2-3; possible D gene TRBD1, 6 bases. This CDR3 comprises 18 residues. V was clipped by 2 bases and J by 0 bases, with 18 bases between them. Germline V gene sequence: CDR1 MGHRA, CDR2 YSYEKL. DNA of the CDR3: TGCGCCAGCAGCCAACTAGCCCTCGACAGGCCCAGCACAGATACGCAGTATTTT. Translating it yields CASSQLALDRPSTDTQYF.

The chain combines TRBV4-1 with TRBJ2-2; TRBD1 agrees at 9 bases. Germline V gene lookup returns CDR1 MGHRA and CDR2 YSYEKL. V lost 1 base and J lost 3; bases outside the gene matches: 9. This CDR3 is built from 18 residues. CDR3 loop: CASSQGAGQGKYTGELFF. In DNA form, the CDR3 reads TGCGCCAGCAGCCAAGGCGCCGGACAGGGGAAGTACACCGGGGAGCTGTTTTTT.

The chain carries TRBV11-2 and TRBJ2-7; D gene unclear. V gave up 4 bases and J gave up 7 bases, with 17 bases separating them. This CDR3 is 14 amino acids long. The germline CDR1 and CDR2 sequences are SGHAT and FQNNGV. The CDR3, as DNA: TGTGCCAGCAGCTGGCTGCAGTCGTGGGGAGAGCAGTACTTC. Encoded protein: CASSWLQSWGEQYF.

This clonotype was seen ten or more times. This chain connects TRBV10-3 to TRBJ2-5, with D perhaps TRBD1 or TRBD2 (5 bases each). V lost 7 bases and J 3 bases, leaving 18 bases between the germline ends. Germline V gene sequence: CDR1 ENHRY, CDR2 SYGVKD. This CDR3 comprises 15 residues. The CDR3 protein is CAITVGRSMKETQYF. The CDR3 nucleotides read TGTGCCATCACTGTGGGACGGTCCATGAAAGAGACCCAGTACTTC.

This clonotype was seen ten or more times. This rearrangement joins TRBV7-9 to TRBJ2-1; 10 bases agree with TRBD2. Germline loops: CDR1 SEHNR, CDR2 FQNEAQ (reference sequence). The length of the CDR3 is 18 residues. Losses at the gene ends were 5 bases for V and 5 bases for J; bases not matched to a gene: 15. The CDR3 nucleotides read TGTGCCAGCAGCCCCAAGCAACTAGCGGGGCTAAAACACAATGAGCAGTTCTTC. Translated, it gives CASSPKQLAGLKHNEQFF.

This clonotype showed up just a few times. This sequence joins TRBV27 and TRBJ2-6, with 8 bases aligning to TRBD1. CDR1 is MNHEY and CDR2 is SMNVEV in the germline V gene (reference sequence). V dropped 3 bases and J dropped 4; count of bases not matched to a gene: 11. CDR3 length equals 18 residues. CDR3 nucleotides: TGTGCCAGCAGTTTGTCGACAGGGGAAGTCGCGGGGGCCAACGTCCTGACTTTC. Translated: CASSLSTGEVAGANVLTF.

This clonotype was recorded many times. The chain recombines TRBV7-3 with TRBJ2-7; perhaps D is TRBD1 or TRBD2 (6 bases each). The CDR3 runs to 13 residues. CDR1 and CDR2 from the germline V gene are SGHTA and FQGTGA. V shed 3 bases and J shed 4 bases, with 10 bases lying between them. The CDR3 DNA is TGTGCCAGCAGCTTCGGGGGCGGGTACGAGCAGTACTTC. It codes for CASSFGGGYEQYF. The full variable domain, in which reference TRBV7-3 and TRBJ2-7 provide the parts outside the CDR3, is GAGVSQTPSNKVTEKGKYVELRCDPISGHTALYWYRQSLGQGPEFLIYFQGTGAADDSGLPNDRFFAVRPEGSVSTLKIQRTERGDSAVYLCASSFGGGYEQYFGPGTRLTVT.

This clonotype was seen a handful of times. V is TRBV27 and J is TRBJ1-4; a possible D gene is TRBD1 (5 bases). The CDR3 sequence is 16 residues long. V was cut by 1 base and J by 5 bases, with 14 bases left in between. Per the germline V gene, CDR1 is MNHEY and CDR2 is SMNVEV (reference sequence). As DNA, the CDR3 is TGTGCCAGCAGTTTATTTCGGGGCTCGGGGAATGAAAAACTGTTTTTT. It translates to CASSLFRGSGNEKLFF.

This clonotype was counted ten times or more. The chain combines TRBV7-6 with TRBJ2-6; D is ambiguous. V lost 4 bases to trimming and J lost 0 bases, with 1 base between them. Germline CDR1 and CDR2: SGHVS and FNYEAQ. This CDR3 is 13 amino acids long. The CDR3 spells CASSSSGANVLTF. The CDR3 nucleotides read TGTGCCAGCAGCTCCTCTGGGGCCAACGTCCTGACTTTC. Supplemented by reference TRBV7-6 and TRBJ2-6, the full variable domain reads GAGVSQSPRYKVTKRGQDVALRCDPISGHVSLYWYRQALGQGPEFLTYFNYEAQQDKSGLPNDRFSAERPEGSISTLTIQRTEQRDSAMYRCASSSSGANVLTFGAGSRLTVL.

The sample holds a few counts of this clonotype. The chain carries TRBV7-2 and TRBJ2-3; D ambiguous. Germline V lookup: CDR1 SGHTA, CDR2 FQGNSA. V was pared by 5 bases and J by 3 bases, with 6 bases between. There are 12 residues in the CDR3. Here the CDR3 reads CASSMATDTQYF. CDR3 DNA: TGTGCCAGCAGCATGGCTACAGATACGCAGTATTTT.

This clonotype showed up just a few times. The chain recombines TRBV7-3 with TRBJ2-5; 7 nucleotides agree with TRBD2. V was clipped by 2 bases and J by 5 bases; unmatched bases: 8. Germline V CDR1 and CDR2: SGHTA, FQGTGA. CDR3 size: 15 residues. The CDR3 DNA reads TGTGCCAGCAGCTTATACTTAGCGGGCAGGGAGACCCAGTACTTC. This sequence encodes CASSLYLAGRETQYF.

The chain recombines TRBV4-1 with TRBJ1-4; D is uncertain. V was cut by 2 bases and J by 4 bases, with 11 bases left in between. The CDR3 sequence is 15 residues long. From germline, CDR1 is MGHRA and CDR2 YSYEKL. The CDR3 protein is CASSQQAGINEKLFF. Here the CDR3 DNA reads TGCGCCAGCAGCCAACAGGCGGGGATTAATGAAAAACTGTTTTTT.

This clonotype has more than one count but fewer than ten. V and J are TRBV7-2 and TRBJ2-7; D gene ambiguous. CDR3 length: 14 residues. Germline V gives CDR1 SGHTA, CDR2 FQGNSA. V lost 2 bases to trimming and J lost 6 bases, with 14 bases between them. The CDR3 loop reads CASSLLPLFGEQYV. The CDR3 DNA is TGTGCCAGCAGCTTACTCCCCCTCTTCGGCGAGCAGTACGTC.

The V gene is TRBV5-6, the J gene TRBJ2-5; D ambiguous. Trimming shortened V by 4 bases and J by 3 bases, and 22 bases separated the two germline ends. Germline-derived CDR1 and CDR2 are SGHDT and YYEEEE. CDR3 size: 17 residues. DNA of the CDR3: TGTGCCAGCAGCGATGACCCTTCGGGTGCACTGAAAGAGACCCAGTACTTC. Translating it yields CASSDDPSGALKETQYF.

This chain links TRBV6-2 or TRBV6-3 with TRBJ2-1; tentatively, D is TRBD1 (6 bases). CDR1 and CDR2 from the germline V gene are MNHEY and SVGEGT. This CDR3 is 14 amino acids long. V lost 6 bases to trimming and J lost 10 bases, with 19 bases between them. CDR3: CASRVGPGVLEQFF. The CDR3, as DNA: TGTGCCAGCAGAGTTGGACCAGGGGTATTGGAGCAGTTCTTC.

There are a few counts of this clonotype. The V gene is TRBV15, the J gene TRBJ2-1, with 10 bases lining up with TRBD2. This CDR3 contains 16 residues. J lost 8 bases, V lost 2 bases, and 9 bases had no gene match. Germline loops: CDR1 LNHNV, CDR2 YYDKDF (reference sequence). CDR3 DNA: TGTGCCACCAGCAGAACAAGCGGGGGGGCCCAGTATGAGCAGTTCTTC. This gives the protein CATSRTSGGAQYEQFF.

This clonotype was detected only a few times. The V and J genes are TRBV7-8 and TRBJ2-7; 7 bases map to TRBD1. Per germline, CDR1 SGHVS and CDR2 FQNEAQ. With V trimmed by 5 bases and J by 1 base, 11 bases remained unmatched. The CDR3 runs to 16 residues. The CDR3 DNA sequence: TGTGCCAGCAGCCAGCACGGGACAGCCCAGTCCTACGAGCAGTACGTC. Translating it yields CASSQHGTAQSYEQYV.

The chain uses TRBV6-2 or TRBV6-3 and TRBJ1-5; D is uncertain. V shed 3 bases and J shed 0 bases, with 12 bases lying between them. The germline V gene encodes CDR1 MNHEY and CDR2 SVGEGT. There are 16 residues in the CDR3. The CDR3 loop is CASSYGAYDSNQPQHF. The DNA of the CDR3 is TGTGCCAGCAGTTATGGTGCATATGATAGCAATCAGCCCCAGCATTTT.

This clonotype came up a few times. The rearrangement joins TRBV28 to TRBJ2-5, with TRBD2 matching over 8 bases. V gave up 5 bases and J gave up 2 bases; unmatched junction bases: 13. Germline-derived CDR1 and CDR2 are MDHEN and SYDVKM. This CDR3 comprises 17 residues. The CDR3 DNA sequence: TGTGCCAGCAGTCCCCGCCGATATCAGCGGGGGCAAGAGACCCAGTACTTC. It yields the protein CASSPRRYQRGQETQYF.

In its sample, this clonotype was seen many times. J is TRBJ1-5 and V is TRBV10-3; no firm D call. CDR1 and CDR2 (germline): ENHRY, SYGVKD. CDR3 length: 16 amino acids. Trimming pared 2 bases from V and 6 bases from J, leaving 17 bases between. The CDR3 region has the DNA TGTGCCATCAGTGAGGAGCAGACAAGATACAGTCAGCCCCAGCATTTT. This encodes CAISEEQTRYSQPQHF.

The J gene is TRBJ2-5, the V gene TRBV5-1; no clear D gene. Per germline, CDR1 SGHRS and CDR2 YFSETQ. The V and J ends lost 1 base and 4 bases respectively, with 8 bases between them. The CDR3 contains 13 residues. This chain's CDR3 is CASSLWPPETQYF. In nucleotides, the CDR3 is TGCGCCAGCAGCTTGTGGCCGCCAGAGACCCAGTACTTC.